Below, 9 T cell receptor beta chains from the same sample are listed, as sequenced in a study of CD8 T cells in ankylosing spondylitis. In TCRdb, the 5' RACE reads were re-called with MiXCR into one record per CDR3 protein. This repertoire shows 250,000 or so distinct CDR3 sequences, 20% to 30% found once; its top ten account for over 0.55%. Sequenced input: blood, either unsorted or a sorted T cell fraction (not recorded which). The receptors shown here come from a male donor with ankylosing spondylitis or in good health (not recorded which).

This clonotype was detected ten times or more. This sequence joins TRBV20-1 and TRBJ1-3; D unclear. This CDR3 contains 18 residues. Per the germline V gene, CDR1 is DFQATT and CDR2 is SNEGSKA (reference sequence). Trimming pared 0 bases from V and 0 bases from J, leaving 18 bases between. The CDR3 coding sequence is TGCAGTGCTAGAGAACGTCATGATCGGTTCAGCTCTGGAAACACCATATATTTT. It yields the protein CSARERHDRFSSGNTIYF.

This clonotype came up many times. The chain has TRBV20-1 and TRBJ1-2; maybe TRBD1 (5 bases). Deletions cut 0 bases from V and 2 bases from J, with 7 bases between. In germline, CDR1 is DFQATT, CDR2 SNEGSKA (reference sequence). CDR3 length: 13 residues. CDR3: CSAREGGNYGYTF. DNA of the CDR3: TGCAGTGCTAGAGAGGGGGGAAACTATGGCTACACCTTC.

This clonotype occurred a few times. The chain has TRBV20-1 and TRBJ1-3; weak D call: TRBD1 (5 bases). The germline V gene has CDR1 DFQATT and CDR2 SNEGSKA (reference sequence). V lost 3 bases, J lost 8 bases, and 17 bases lay in between. CDR3 length: 14 residues. CDR3 amino acids: CSASRTFVEDTIYF. CDR3 DNA sequence: TGCAGTGCTAGCCGGACATTTGTAGAAGACACCATATATTTT.

This clonotype occurred a few times. This sequence joins TRBV20-1 and TRBJ2-5; the match to TRBD2 covers 8 bases. The CDR3 length is 18 residues. V was pared by 0 bases and J by 5 bases, with 17 bases of the junction left unmatched. Germline V lookup: CDR1 DFQATT, CDR2 SNEGSKA (reference sequence). CDR3 in DNA: TGCAGTGCTAGAGATCGGGATAGCGGGGTCCCATGGGGGGAGACCCAGTACTTC. Translation: CSARDRDSGVPWGETQYF.

The rearrangement links TRBV12-3 or TRBV12-4 to TRBJ1-1; 7 bases fit TRBD1. The CDR3 spans 12 residues. The trim removed 6 bases at V and 9 bases at J, leaving 7 bases unmatched. CDR3 in amino acids: CASRPTGVKAFF. The CDR3 coding sequence is TGTGCCAGCAGACCAACAGGGGTTAAAGCTTTCTTT.

This clonotype was seen ten or more times. The rearrangement uses TRBV3-1 and TRBJ2-1, with D perhaps matching TRBD2 (6 bases). The germline CDR1 and CDR2 sequences are LGHDT and YNNKEL (reference sequence). V lost 2 bases and J lost 13, with 12 bases in between. The CDR3 covers 12 residues. CDR3 sequence (DNA): TGTGCCAGCAGCCAACAGCCGGGACTTCAGTTCTTC. Translated, it gives CASSQQPGLQFF.

The chain is built from TRBV12-3 or TRBV12-4 and TRBJ2-3; a weak D match, TRBD1 (7 bases). The CDR3 extends over 14 amino acids. Trimming cost V 6 bases and J 5 bases, with 15 bases left between them. CDR3 loop: CASRKDREEDTQYF. CDR3 in DNA: TGTGCCAGCAGGAAAGACAGGGAGGAAGATACGCAGTATTTT.

J is TRBJ1-6 and V is TRBV12-3 or TRBV12-4, with D unresolved. V was trimmed by 5 bases and J by 10 bases, leaving 18 bases between them. CDR3 length: 15 residues. As DNA, the CDR3 is TGTGCCAGCAGTCTGGGAGCGGGAAATGGGTCACCCCTCCACTTT. Protein sequence: CASSLGAGNGSPLHF.

This clonotype was observed at least ten times. This chain uses TRBV15 with TRBJ2-7; D gene unclear. This CDR3 is built from 16 residues. Trimming shortened V by 0 bases and J by 5 bases, and 17 bases separated the two germline ends. In germline, CDR1 is LNHNV, CDR2 YYDKDF (reference sequence). The CDR3 DNA sequence: TGTGCCACCAGCAGAGATCCCGGGCTAGAGACCGACGAGCAGTACTTC. It is translated as CATSRDPGLETDEQYF.